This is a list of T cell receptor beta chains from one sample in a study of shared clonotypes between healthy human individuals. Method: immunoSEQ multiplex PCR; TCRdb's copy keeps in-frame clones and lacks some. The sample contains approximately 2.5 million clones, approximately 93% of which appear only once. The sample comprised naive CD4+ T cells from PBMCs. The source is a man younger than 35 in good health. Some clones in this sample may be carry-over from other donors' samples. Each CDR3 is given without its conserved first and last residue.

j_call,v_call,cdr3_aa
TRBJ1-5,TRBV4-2,ASSPQGAMYNQPQH
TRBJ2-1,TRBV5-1,ASSLATGGNEQF
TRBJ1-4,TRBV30,AWRFAGPNEKLF
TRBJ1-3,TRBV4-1,ASSRDRTSGNTIY
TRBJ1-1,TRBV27,ASRERNTEAF
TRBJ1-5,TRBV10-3,AISEGQGGNQPQH
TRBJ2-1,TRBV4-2,ASSQGLAGVGNEQF
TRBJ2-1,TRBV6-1,ASRPDRGEQF
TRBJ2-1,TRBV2,ASSKGRRGNRYNEQF
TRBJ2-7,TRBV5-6,ASSLGLPTYEQY
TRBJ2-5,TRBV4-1,ASSQFARETQY
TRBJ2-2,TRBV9,ASSGPGPNTGELF
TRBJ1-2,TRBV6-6,ASKAPDSSYGYT
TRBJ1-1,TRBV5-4,ASTSGQAATEAF
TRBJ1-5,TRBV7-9,ASSLVQGGHGQPQH
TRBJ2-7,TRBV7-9,ASSLTSGAEKGGEQY
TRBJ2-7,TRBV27,ARGQATYEQY
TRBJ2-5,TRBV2,ASSGRDQETQY
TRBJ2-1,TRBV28,ASSATSGRINEQF
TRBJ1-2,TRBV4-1,ASSQTGTWGYT
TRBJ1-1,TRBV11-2,ASSLDGGVNTEAF